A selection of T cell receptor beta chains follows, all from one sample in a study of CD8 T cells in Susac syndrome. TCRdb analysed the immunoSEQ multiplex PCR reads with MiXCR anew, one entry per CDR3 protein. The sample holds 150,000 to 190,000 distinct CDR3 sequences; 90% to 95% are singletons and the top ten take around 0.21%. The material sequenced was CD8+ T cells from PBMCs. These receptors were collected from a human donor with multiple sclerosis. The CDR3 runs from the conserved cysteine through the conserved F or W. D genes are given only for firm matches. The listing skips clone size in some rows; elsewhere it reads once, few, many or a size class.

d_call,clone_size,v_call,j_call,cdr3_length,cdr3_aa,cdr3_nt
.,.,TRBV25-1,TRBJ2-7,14,CASSELGPSYEQYF,TGTGCCAGCAGTGAATTAGGACCGAGCTACGAGCAGTACTTC
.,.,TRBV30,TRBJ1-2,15,CAWSVGSIRNYGYTF,TGTGCCTGGAGTGTAGGCAGCATAAGGAACTATGGCTACACCTTC
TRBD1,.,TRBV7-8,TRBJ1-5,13,CASSFHRGQPQHF,TGTGCCAGCAGCTTCCACAGGGGCCAGCCCCAGCATTTT
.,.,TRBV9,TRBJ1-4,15,CASSAERGGNEKLFF,TGTGCCAGCAGCGCGGAACGGGGAGGTAATGAAAAACTGTTTTTT
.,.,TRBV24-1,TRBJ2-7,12,CATSDLSGEQYF,TGTGCCACCAGTGATTTGAGCGGTGAGCAGTACTTC
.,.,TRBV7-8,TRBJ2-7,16,CASSTRDTGGTYEQYF,TGTGCCAGCAGCACCCGGGACACCGGGGGAACCTACGAGCAGTACTTC
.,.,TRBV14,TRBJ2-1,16,CASSQARQGPYNEQFF,TGTGCCAGCAGCCAAGCTCGGCAGGGACCGTACAATGAGCAGTTCTTC
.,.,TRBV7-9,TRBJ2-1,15,CASSLALRAEDEQFF,TGTGCCAGCAGCTTAGCTCTCCGGGCTGAGGATGAGCAGTTCTTC
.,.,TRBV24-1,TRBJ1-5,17,CATSADPVRGHNQPQHF,TGTGCCACCAGTGCCGACCCGGTAAGGGGACACAATCAGCCCCAGCATTTT
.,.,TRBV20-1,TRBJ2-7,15,CSAPRGPGHTYEQYF,TGCAGTGCCCCTCGGGGTCCGGGACACACCTACGAGCAGTACTTC
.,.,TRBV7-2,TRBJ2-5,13,CASSSLTFQSQYF,TGTGCCAGCAGCTCCCTAACCTTCCAGTCCCAGTACTTC
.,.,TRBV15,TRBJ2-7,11,CAIGSQPEQYF,TGTGCCATCGGATCGCAGCCCGAGCAGTACTTC
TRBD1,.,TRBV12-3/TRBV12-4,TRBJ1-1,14,CASSLDRGQTEAFF,TGTGCCAGCAGTTTAGACAGGGGGCAAACTGAAGCTTTCTTT
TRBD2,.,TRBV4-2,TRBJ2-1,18,CASSPFLLIAGGNNEQFF,TGTGCCAGCAGCCCCTTCCTCCTCATAGCGGGGGGCAACAATGAGCAGTTCTTC
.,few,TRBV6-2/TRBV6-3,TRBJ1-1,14,CASSRTEGHTEAFF,TGTGCCAGCAGTAGGACAGAAGGACACACTGAAGCTTTCTTT
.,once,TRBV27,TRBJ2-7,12,CASSGQTYEQYF,TGTGCCAGCTCGGGGCAGACCTACGAGCAGTACTTC
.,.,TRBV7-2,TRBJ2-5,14,CASSLRQSQETQYF,TGTGCCAGCAGCTTAAGACAGTCCCAAGAGACCCAGTACTTC
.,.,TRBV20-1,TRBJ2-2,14,CSARIPTNTGELFF,TGCAGTGCTAGAATCCCGACGAACACCGGGGAGCTGTTTTTT
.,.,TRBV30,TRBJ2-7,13,CASTDADSYEQYF,TGTGCCTCTACTGACGCAGACTCCTACGAGCAGTACTTC
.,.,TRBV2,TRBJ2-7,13,CASSSPQIYEQYF,TGTGCCAGCAGCTCTCCTCAGATCTACGAGCAGTACTTC
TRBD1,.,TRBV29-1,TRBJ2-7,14,CSVGAGQGFYEQYF,TGCAGCGTTGGAGCGGGACAGGGGTTCTACGAGCAGTACTTC
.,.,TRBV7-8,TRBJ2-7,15,CASSLEVGAVYEQYF,TGTGCCAGCAGCTTAGAGGTGGGGGCCGTCTACGAGCAGTACTTC